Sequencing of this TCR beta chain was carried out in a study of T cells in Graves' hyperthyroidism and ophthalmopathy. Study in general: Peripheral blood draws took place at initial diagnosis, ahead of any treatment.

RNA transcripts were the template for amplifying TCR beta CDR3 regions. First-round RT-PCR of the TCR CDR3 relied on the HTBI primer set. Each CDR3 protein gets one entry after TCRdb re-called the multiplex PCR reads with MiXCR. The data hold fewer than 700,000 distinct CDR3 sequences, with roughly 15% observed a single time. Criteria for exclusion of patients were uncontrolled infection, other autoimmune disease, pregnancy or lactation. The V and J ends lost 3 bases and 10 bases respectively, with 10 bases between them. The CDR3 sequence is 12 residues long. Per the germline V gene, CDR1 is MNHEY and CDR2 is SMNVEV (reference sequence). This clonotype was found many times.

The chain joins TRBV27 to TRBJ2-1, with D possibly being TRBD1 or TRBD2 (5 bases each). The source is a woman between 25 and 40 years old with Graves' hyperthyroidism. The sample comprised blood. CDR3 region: CASSFWGREQFF. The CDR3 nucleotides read TGTGCCAGCAGTTTTTGGGGGAGAGAGCAGTTCTTC.